The sequence of this T cell receptor beta chain was determined in a study of cytomegalovirus exposure and HLA in healthy donors. Study-level points and caveats: Looking again later, the authors saw that most CMV-associated TCR beta chains seemed HLA-restricted.

As for this clone: What it binds is unknown.

The PCR ran on 60 Vbeta and 13 Jbeta primers. Generated by immunoSEQ multiplex PCR, the TCRdb table keeps only in-frame clones and is missing some. The sample table includes roughly 76,000 clones. Germline V gives CDR1 KGHSH, CDR2 LQKENI. This CDR3 contains 12 residues. Specimen: PBMCs. This receptor was identified in a female donor in good health and CMV-seropositive. The chain is built from TRBV18 and TRBJ2-5; D not resolved. The J call could be wrong; TRBJ2-7 is a better fit for the DNA end. The chain's CDR3 is CASSPLTYEQYF. Here the CDR3 DNA reads TGTGCCAGCTCACCTCTCACCTACGAGCAGTACTTC.